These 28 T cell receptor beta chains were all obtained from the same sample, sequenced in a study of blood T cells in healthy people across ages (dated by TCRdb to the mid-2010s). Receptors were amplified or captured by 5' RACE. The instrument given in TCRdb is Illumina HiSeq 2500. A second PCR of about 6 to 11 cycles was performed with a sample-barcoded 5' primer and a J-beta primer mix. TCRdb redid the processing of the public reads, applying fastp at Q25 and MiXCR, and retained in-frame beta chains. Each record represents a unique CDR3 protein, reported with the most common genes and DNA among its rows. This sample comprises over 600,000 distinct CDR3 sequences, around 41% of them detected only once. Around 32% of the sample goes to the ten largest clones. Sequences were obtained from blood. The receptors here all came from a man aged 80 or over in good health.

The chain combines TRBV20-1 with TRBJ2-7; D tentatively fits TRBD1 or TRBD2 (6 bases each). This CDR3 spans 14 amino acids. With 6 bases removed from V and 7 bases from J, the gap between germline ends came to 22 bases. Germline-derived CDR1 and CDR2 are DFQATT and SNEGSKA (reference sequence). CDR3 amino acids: CSALRDTSYNEQYF. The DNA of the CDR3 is TGCAGTGCCCTGCGGGACACCTCCTACAATGAGCAGTACTTC.

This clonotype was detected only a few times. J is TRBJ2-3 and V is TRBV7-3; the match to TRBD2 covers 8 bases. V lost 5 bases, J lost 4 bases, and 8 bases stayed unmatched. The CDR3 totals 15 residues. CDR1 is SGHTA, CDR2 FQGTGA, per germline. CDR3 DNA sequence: TGTGCCAGCAGCCTTAGCGGGACTGTTGCAGATACGCAGTATTTT. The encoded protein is CASSLSGTVADTQYF.

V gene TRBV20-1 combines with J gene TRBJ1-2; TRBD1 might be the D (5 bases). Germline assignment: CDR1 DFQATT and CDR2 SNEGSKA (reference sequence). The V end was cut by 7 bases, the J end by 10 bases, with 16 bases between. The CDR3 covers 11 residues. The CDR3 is CSGARGWDYTF. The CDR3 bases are TGCAGTGGGGCGAGGGGATGGGACTACACCTTC.

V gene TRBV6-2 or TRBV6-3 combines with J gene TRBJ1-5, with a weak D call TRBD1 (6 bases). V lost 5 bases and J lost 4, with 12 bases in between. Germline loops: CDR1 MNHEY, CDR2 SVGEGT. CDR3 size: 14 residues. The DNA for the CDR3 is TGTGCCAGCAGTCCGACAGGTACAAATCAGCCCCAGCATTTT. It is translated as CASSPTGTNQPQHF.

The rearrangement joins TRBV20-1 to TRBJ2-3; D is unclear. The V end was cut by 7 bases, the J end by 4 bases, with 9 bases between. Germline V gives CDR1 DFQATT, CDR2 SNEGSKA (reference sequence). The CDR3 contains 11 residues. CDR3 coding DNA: TGCAGTGTTGTGATAGCAGATACGCAGTATTTT. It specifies CSVVIADTQYF.

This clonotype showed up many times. CDR3 nucleotides: TGTGCCAGCAGACATTCGGGACGGGCAATTGCTGGGGCCAACGTCCTGACTTTC. This codes for CASRHSGRAIAGANVLTF. This chain uses TRBV12-3 or TRBV12-4 with TRBJ2-6; D possibly uses TRBD1 or TRBD2 (5 bases each). This CDR3 has 18 residues. V was trimmed by 6 bases and J by 2 bases, leaving 20 bases between them.

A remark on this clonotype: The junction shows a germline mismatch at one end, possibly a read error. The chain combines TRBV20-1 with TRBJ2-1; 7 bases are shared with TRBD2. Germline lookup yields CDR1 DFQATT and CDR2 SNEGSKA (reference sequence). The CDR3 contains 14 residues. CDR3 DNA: TGCACTGCTAGTCGCGGGGGACTCGGGAATGAGCAGTTCTTC. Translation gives CTASRGGLGNEQFF.

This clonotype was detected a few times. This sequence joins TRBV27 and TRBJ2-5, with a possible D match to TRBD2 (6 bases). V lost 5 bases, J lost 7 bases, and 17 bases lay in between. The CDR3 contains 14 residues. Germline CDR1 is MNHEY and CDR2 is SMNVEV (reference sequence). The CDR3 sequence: CASSPSGQGGTQYF. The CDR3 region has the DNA TGTGCCAGCAGTCCCTCCGGGCAGGGAGGGACCCAGTACTTC.

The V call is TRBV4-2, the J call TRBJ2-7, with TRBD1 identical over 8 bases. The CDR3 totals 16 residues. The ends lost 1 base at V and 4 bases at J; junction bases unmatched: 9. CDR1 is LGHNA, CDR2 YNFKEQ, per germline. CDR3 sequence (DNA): TGTGCCAGCAGCCAAGGAGGTGGGACAGGCCTGTACGAGCAGTACTTC. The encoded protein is CASSQGGGTGLYEQYF.

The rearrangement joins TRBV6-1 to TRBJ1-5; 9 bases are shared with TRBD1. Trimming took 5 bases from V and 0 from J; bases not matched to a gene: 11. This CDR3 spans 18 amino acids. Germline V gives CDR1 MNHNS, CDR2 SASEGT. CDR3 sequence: CASSRTGTGFGSNQPQHF. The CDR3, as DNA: TGTGCCAGCAGTAGAACCGGGACAGGGTTCGGTAGCAATCAGCCCCAGCATTTT.

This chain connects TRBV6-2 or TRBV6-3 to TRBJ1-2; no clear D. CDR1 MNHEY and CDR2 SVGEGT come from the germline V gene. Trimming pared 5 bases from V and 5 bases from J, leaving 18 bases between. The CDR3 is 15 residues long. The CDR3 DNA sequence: TGTGCCAGCAGTGGTCAGGCGGCTACTATTTATGGCTACACCTTC. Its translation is CASSGQAATIYGYTF.

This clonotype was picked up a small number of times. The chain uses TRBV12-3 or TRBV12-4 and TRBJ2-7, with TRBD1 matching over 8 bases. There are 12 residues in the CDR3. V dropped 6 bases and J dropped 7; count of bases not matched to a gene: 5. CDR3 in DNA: TGTGCCAGCAGCCAGGGGGCTCGTGAGCAGTACTTC. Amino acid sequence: CASSQGAREQYF.

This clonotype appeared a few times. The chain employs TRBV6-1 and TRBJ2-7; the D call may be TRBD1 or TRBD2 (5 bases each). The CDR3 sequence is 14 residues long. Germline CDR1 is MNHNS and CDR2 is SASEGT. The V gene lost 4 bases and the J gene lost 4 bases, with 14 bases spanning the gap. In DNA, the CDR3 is TGTGCCAGCAGTGCCCGGGACGGTAATTACGAGCAGTACTTC. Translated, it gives CASSARDGNYEQYF.

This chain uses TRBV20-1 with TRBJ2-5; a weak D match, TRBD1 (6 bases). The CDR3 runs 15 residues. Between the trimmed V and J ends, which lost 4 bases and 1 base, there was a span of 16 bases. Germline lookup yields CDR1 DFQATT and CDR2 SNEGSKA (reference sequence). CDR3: CSAIGGPGRQETQYF. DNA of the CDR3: TGCAGTGCTATAGGGGGTCCCGGACGCCAAGAGACCCAGTACTTC.

The CDR3 here is CASSFDWTDYNEQFF. CDR3 nucleotides: TGTGCCAGCAGTTTCGATTGGACTGACTACAATGAGCAGTTCTTC. This chain joins TRBV27 and TRBJ2-1, with D maybe TRBD2 (5 bases). The CDR3 totals 15 residues. The germline gives CDR1 MNHEY, CDR2 SMNVEV (reference sequence). Trimming took 3 bases from V and 3 from J, leaving 12 bases between them.

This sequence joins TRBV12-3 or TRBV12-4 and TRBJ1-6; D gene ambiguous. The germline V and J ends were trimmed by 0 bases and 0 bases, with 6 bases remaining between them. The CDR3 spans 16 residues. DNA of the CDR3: TGTGCCAGCAGTTTAGCGATGAGCTCCTATAATTCACCCCTCCACTTT. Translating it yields CASSLAMSSYNSPLHF.

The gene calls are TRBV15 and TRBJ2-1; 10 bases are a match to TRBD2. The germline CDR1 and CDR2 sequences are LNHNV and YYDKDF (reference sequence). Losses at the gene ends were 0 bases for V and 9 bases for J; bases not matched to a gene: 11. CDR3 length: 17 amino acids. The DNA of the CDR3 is TGTGCCACCAGCAGAGATAGGGCTAGCGGGAGTTCGGGTGAGCAGTTCTTC. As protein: CATSRDRASGSSGEQFF.

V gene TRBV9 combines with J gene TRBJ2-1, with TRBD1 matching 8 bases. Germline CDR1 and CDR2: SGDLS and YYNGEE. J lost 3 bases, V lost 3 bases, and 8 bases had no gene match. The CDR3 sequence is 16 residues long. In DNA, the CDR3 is TGTGCCAGCAGCGAGGGGACCGGGACAGGCTACAATGAGCAGTTCTTC. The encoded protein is CASSEGTGTGYNEQFF.

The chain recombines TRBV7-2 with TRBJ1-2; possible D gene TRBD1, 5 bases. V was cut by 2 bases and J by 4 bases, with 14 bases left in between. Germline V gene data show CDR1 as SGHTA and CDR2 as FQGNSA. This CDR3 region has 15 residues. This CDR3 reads CASSLTTVGGYGYTF. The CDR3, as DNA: TGTGCCAGCAGCTTAACCACGGTTGGGGGCTATGGCTACACCTTC.

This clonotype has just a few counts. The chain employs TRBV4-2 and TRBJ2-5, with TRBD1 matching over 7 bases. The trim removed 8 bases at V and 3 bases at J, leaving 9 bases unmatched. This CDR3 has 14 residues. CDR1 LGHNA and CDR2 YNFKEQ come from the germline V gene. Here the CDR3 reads CASSRGLEEETQYF. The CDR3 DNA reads TGTGCCAGCTCAAGGGGGCTCGAGGAAGAGACCCAGTACTTC.

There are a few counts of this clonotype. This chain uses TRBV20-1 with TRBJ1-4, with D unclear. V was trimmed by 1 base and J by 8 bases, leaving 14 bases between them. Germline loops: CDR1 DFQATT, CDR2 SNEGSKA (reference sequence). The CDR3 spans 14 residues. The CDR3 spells CSARGAYLGEKLFF. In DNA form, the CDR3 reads TGCAGTGCTAGAGGGGCCTATCTCGGCGAAAAACTGTTTTTT.

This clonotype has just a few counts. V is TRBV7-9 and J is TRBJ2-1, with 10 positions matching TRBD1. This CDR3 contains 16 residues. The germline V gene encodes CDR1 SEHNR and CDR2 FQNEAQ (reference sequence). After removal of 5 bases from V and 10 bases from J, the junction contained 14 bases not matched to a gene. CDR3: CASSPWRTGGFVEQFF. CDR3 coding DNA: TGTGCCAGCAGCCCTTGGAGGACAGGGGGGTTCGTAGAGCAGTTCTTC.

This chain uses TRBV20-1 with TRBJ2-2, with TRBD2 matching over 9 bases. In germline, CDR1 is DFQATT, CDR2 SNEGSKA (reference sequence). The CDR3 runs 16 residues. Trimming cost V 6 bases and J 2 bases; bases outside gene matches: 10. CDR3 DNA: TGCAGTGCCCTTCCTCCTAGCGGGAAAAACACCGGGGAGCTGTTTTTT. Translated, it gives CSALPPSGKNTGELFF.

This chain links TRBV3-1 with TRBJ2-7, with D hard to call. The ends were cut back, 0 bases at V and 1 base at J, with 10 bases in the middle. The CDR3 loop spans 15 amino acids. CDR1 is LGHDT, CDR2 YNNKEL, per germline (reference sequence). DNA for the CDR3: TGTGCCAGCAGCCAAGAGCGGCGAAGGTCCTACGAGCAGTACTTC. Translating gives CASSQERRRSYEQYF.

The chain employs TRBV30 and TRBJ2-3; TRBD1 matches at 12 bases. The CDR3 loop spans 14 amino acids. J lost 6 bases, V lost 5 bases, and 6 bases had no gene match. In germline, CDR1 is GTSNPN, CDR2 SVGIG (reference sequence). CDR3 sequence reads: CAWSGTGGSDTQYF. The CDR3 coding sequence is TGTGCCTGGTCCGGGACAGGGGGCTCGGATACGCAGTATTTT.

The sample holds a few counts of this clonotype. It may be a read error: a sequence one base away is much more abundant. This CDR3 is CASSSVAIPTEQFF. The DNA of the CDR3 is TGTGCCAGCAGCTCAGTAGCAATTCCTACTGAGCAGTTCTTC. The chain employs TRBV7-2 and TRBJ2-1; no clear D gene. From germline, CDR1 is SGHTA and CDR2 FQGNSA. CDR3 length: 14 amino acids. V was cut by 4 bases and J by 9 bases, with 16 bases left in between.

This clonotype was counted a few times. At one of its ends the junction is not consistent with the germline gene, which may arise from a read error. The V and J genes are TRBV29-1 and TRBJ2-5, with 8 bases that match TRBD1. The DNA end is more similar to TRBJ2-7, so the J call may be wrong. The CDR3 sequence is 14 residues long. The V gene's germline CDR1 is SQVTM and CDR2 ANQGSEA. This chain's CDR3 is CGVVGQGNLDEQYF. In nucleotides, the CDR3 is TGCGGCGTCGTTGGACAGGGCAATCTGGACGAGCAGTACTTC.

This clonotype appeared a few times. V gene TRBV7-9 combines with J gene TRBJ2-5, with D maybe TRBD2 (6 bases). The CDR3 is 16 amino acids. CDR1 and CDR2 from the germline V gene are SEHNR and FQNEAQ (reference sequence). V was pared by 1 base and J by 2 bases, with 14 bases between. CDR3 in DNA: TGTGCCAGCAGCTTAGGGGGACCGGGAGAGCAAGAGACCCAGTACTTC. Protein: CASSLGGPGEQETQYF.